What follows are 15 T cell receptor beta chains derived from one specimen sequenced in a study of CD8+ T cells in alopecia areata. After isolation, RNA underwent reverse transcription to generate cDNA as the sequencing template. Profiled with immunoSEQ multiplex PCR; TCRdb holds only in-frame clones, not every one. This sample has more than 130,000 clones, with approximately 85% found just once. Indicated treatment: oral pan-JAK inhibitor, 5-10 mg twice daily. The input for sequencing was CD8+ T cells sorted from blood, taken at week 4, from a patient treated with tofacitinib. These receptors originate from a human donor with alopecia areata.

The chain employs TRBV5-1 and TRBJ2-1; D unclear. Trimming removed 5 bases from V and 8 bases from J, with 14 bases in between. The germline gives CDR1 SGHRS, CDR2 YFSETQ. The CDR3 covers 13 residues. CDR3 nucleotide sequence: TGCGCCAGCAGTCCTAGACTGACATATGAGCAGTTCTTC. Its protein is CASSPRLTYEQFF.

The table lists this clone with a few counts. The chain employs TRBV4-1 and TRBJ2-2; weak D call: TRBD1 (5 bases). The CDR3 is 15 amino acids. The V and J ends lost 0 bases and 5 bases respectively, with 10 bases between them. Germline CDR1 reads MGHRA; CDR2 reads YSYEKL. The CDR3 is CASSQEFRVTGELFF. The CDR3 DNA reads TGCGCCAGCAGCCAAGAATTCAGGGTTACCGGGGAGCTGTTTTTT.

This clone showed up just once. The V call is TRBV7-8, the J call TRBJ1-6; the match to TRBD1 covers 7 bases. This CDR3 spans 15 amino acids. Trimming took 4 bases from V and 8 from J; bases not matched to a gene: 8. Germline V gives CDR1 SGHVS, CDR2 FQNEAQ. In DNA, the CDR3 is TGTGCCAGCAGCTACAGGGACAGAAATTATTCACCCCTCCACTTT. Its protein product is CASSYRDRNYSPLHF.

The chain carries TRBV30 and TRBJ2-7; D is possibly TRBD1 or TRBD2 (5 bases each). The germline V and J ends were trimmed by 4 bases and 0 bases, with 10 bases remaining between them. The CDR3 is made up of 13 amino acids. The germline CDR1 and CDR2 sequences are GTSNPN and SVGIG (reference sequence). The CDR3 is CAWTSGSSYEQYF. CDR3 DNA: TGTGCCTGGACCTCAGGGAGCTCCTACGAGCAGTACTTC.

This chain uses TRBV6-5 with TRBJ2-7, with 10 bases matching TRBD1. Per the germline V gene, CDR1 is MNHEY and CDR2 is SVGAGI. V lost 5 bases to trimming and J lost 6 bases; unmatched junction nucleotides: 10. CDR3 length: 15 amino acids. CDR3 nucleotides: TGTGCCAGCAGTAAGGGACAGGGGAGTTGGTTCGAGCAGTACTTC. Residues: CASSKGQGSWFEQYF.

The gene calls are TRBV10-2 and TRBJ2-2; D remains ambiguous. V lost 4 bases and J 0 bases, leaving 9 bases between the germline ends. This CDR3 has 15 residues. CDR1 WSHSY and CDR2 SAAADI come from the germline V gene. The CDR3 is CASSAGRANTGELFF. CDR3 bases: TGCGCCAGCAGTGCTGGACGCGCGAACACCGGGGAGCTGTTTTTT.

This sequence joins TRBV4-1 and TRBJ1-2, with TRBD1 identical over 7 bases. With V trimmed by 0 bases and J by 3 bases, 4 bases remained unmatched. This CDR3 is built from 15 residues. Per the germline V gene, CDR1 is MGHRA and CDR2 is YSYEKL. CDR3 DNA sequence: TGCGCCAGCAGCCAAGAGACAGGGATCGACTATGGCTACACCTTC. Its protein product is CASSQETGIDYGYTF.

The chain joins TRBV5-6 to TRBJ1-2; D is unclear. Trimming removed 2 bases at V and 4 bases at J, with 15 bases between. The CDR3 runs to 15 residues. CDR1 SGHDT and CDR2 YYEEEE come from the germline V gene. The CDR3 reads CASSLVDWESYGYTF. The CDR3 nucleotides are TGTGCCAGCAGCTTAGTGGATTGGGAAAGCTATGGCTACACCTTC.

V is TRBV7-6 and J is TRBJ2-7, with D perhaps TRBD2 (6 bases). Germline CDR1 reads SGHVS; CDR2 reads FNYEAQ. V lost 5 bases, J lost 7 bases, and 9 bases lay in between. The CDR3 runs to 11 residues. The CDR3 here is CASSQGGEQYF. As DNA, the CDR3 is TGTGCCAGCAGCCAGGGAGGAGAGCAGTACTTC.

The chain combines TRBV7-6 with TRBJ1-1; D not certain. Germline assignment: CDR1 SGHVS and CDR2 FNYEAQ. This CDR3 spans 13 amino acids. Trimming took 4 bases from V and 1 from J, leaving 7 bases between them. The CDR3 DNA sequence: TGTGCCAGCAGCTCGGGTGCGAACACTGAAGCTTTCTTT. Protein product: CASSSGANTEAFF.

The chain couples TRBV6-5 to TRBJ2-7; no clear D. This CDR3 has 13 residues. Trimming cost V 0 bases and J 4 bases, with 7 bases left between them. The germline V gene encodes CDR1 MNHEY and CDR2 SVGAGI. The CDR3 reads CASSYSPEYEQYF. In DNA, the CDR3 is TGTGCCAGCAGTTACTCCCCGGAATACGAGCAGTACTTC.

The chain combines TRBV7-8 with TRBJ1-2; 8 bases match TRBD1. Trimming took 2 bases from V and 4 from J; bases not matched to a gene: 6. This CDR3 region has 15 residues. CDR1 is SGHVS and CDR2 is FQNEAQ in the germline V gene. CDR3 residues: CASSLTEDRVYGYTF. In nucleotides, the CDR3 is TGTGCCAGCAGCTTAACCGAGGACAGGGTCTATGGCTACACCTTC.

V is TRBV27 and J is TRBJ2-7; 7 bases map to TRBD2. The CDR3 contains 12 residues. Trimming removed 5 bases from V and 12 bases from J; junction bases left unmatched: 10. Germline-derived CDR1 and CDR2 are MNHEY and SMNVEV (reference sequence). Here the CDR3 DNA reads TGTGCCAGCAGTCCTGGGGGGGGGTGGTGGTACTTC. This codes for CASSPGGGWWYF.

The chain has TRBV12-2 and TRBJ1-1; no DNA check was done on the table's D call, TRBD1. TRBV12-2 is flagged as a pseudogene. The CDR3 sequence is 16 residues long. CDR3 DNA sequence: TGTGCAAGTCGCTTAGCGTACCAGGATGGGAACACTGAAGCTTTCTTT. Its protein product is CASRLAYQDGNTEAFF.

V gene TRBV28 combines with J gene TRBJ2-2, with D tentatively TRBD2 (5 bases). Germline V gene sequence: CDR1 MDHEN, CDR2 SYDVKM. Trimming removed 4 bases from V and 3 bases from J, with 6 bases in between. This CDR3 is built from 13 residues. As DNA, the CDR3 is TGTGCCAGCAGTTGGCGGGACACCGGGGAGCTGTTTTTT. The encoded protein is CASSWRDTGELFF.